The entry below gives a single T cell receptor beta chain sequence along with its context. Data came from immunoSEQ multiplex PCR; TCRdb stores just in-frame clones and leaves some out. Of more than 1,200,000 clones listed, approximately 98.5% are singletons. The entry originates in a study of shared clonotypes between healthy human individuals. The clonotype was recovered from a man under 40 in good health. Sequenced sample: naive CD4+ T cells sorted from blood. Stated subset: CD45RA+ positively selected.

DNA of the CDR3: TGTGCCAGCTCACCACCGGGCAACAGGGGGACTTTCTTT. It specifies CASSPPGNRGTFF. The chain uses TRBV18 and TRBJ1-1; 8 bases agree with TRBD1. Trimming cost V 0 bases and J 12 bases; bases outside gene matches: 6. This CDR3 has 13 amino acids. Germline V CDR1 and CDR2: KGHSH, LQKENI.